Sequencing of this T cell receptor (beta chain) was carried out in a study of blood T cell repertoires in COVID-19 (dated by TCRdb to the early 2020s). Looking at the study overall: Samples from collaborators originated in the United States, Italy and Spain and spanned both the acute and convalescent phases of COVID-19. Samples came from the ongoing ImmuneRACE study (first 160 participants) plus 1,254 subjects from 6 global collaborators. Where HLA class I and class II types were available, the types were taken from metadata supplied by the sample provider, not from assay-based typing. The sample metadata nearly always contained a de-identified subject ID, COVID-19 status, age in years and sex. Subjects who had been exposed to COVID-19, were actively infected with it, or had recovered from it provided the deeply sampled blood TCRbeta repertoires that made up the dataset. The material from the prospective study consisted of cDNA or gDNA derived from T cells, B-cell-depleted T cells, or PBMCs. A freely available public database, intended as a resource for researchers studying the immune response to SARS-CoV-2, is where the repertoires were released.

Overall study results and their limits: The amount of clinical and demographic metadata varied by source and participant and was provided uncurated.

TCRbeta CDR3 regions were amplified from genomic DNA using the immunoSEQ Assay, a bias-controlled multiplex PCR. In the authors' own workflow: The number of nucleated cells in each sample was estimated by amplification of reference gene primers within the assay. To quantify the absolute abundance of each unique TCRbeta CDR3 rearrangement, sequence reads were collapsed and filtered. For each sample, productive Simpson clonality was calculated as the square root of Simpson's diversity index over productive rearrangements. TCRdb mirrors the immuneACCESS table, restricted to in-frame sequences. Some clones are absent from its copies; in checked studies, under half trace to an unresolved V gene, and the reason for the others is unknown. V, J and clone size are taken as reported in that table, and D and trimming were inferred from the DNA itself. Present in this sample are roughly 100,000 clones, approximately 85% of which were seen just once. The ten largest clones take up over 9.5% of the sample.

The germline V gene supplies CDR1 KGHSH and CDR2 LQKENI. The germline ends are 4 bases apart after V is trimmed by 3 bases and J by 0 bases. Spanning cysteine to phenylalanine, the CDR3 consists of 13 amino acids. Only the CDR3 region is kept as DNA, spanning 39 bases read in frame from base 1. On this clone: What antigen it recognizes has not been identified. Base qualities are missing; no much larger clone stands one base away.

Each collaborating institution followed its own protocols to collect whole blood in K2EDTA tubes. For TCRbeta analysis, collaborators shipped samples as frozen whole blood, isolated PBMCs, or DNA extracted from either of those sample types. The sample taken for sequencing was peripheral blood. Recombination linked TRBV18 to TRBJ2-3, with the D gene not clear enough to name. The TCR sequence derives from a man aged 35 to 55 with active or convalescent COVID-19. The CDR3 is CASSPPSTDTQYF. The base sequence is TGTGCCAGCTCACCTCCTAGCACAGATACGCAGTATTTT.